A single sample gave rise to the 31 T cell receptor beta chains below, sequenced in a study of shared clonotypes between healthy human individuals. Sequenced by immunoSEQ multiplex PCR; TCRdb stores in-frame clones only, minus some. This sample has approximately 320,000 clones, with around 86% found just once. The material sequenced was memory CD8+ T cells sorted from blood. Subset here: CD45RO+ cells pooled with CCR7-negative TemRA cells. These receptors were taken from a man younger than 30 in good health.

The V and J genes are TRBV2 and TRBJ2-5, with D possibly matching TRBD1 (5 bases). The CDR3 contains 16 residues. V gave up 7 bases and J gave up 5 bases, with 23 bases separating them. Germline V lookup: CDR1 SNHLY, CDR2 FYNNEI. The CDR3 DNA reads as TGTGCCAGCAACCGCCCGCAGGGATCCGAAGGGGAGACCCAGTACTTC. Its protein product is CASNRPQGSEGETQYF.

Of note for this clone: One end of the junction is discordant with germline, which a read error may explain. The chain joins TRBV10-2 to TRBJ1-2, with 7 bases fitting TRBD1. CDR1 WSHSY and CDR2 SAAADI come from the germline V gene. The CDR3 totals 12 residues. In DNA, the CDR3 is TGCGCCACCGATGACGCAGACAGGGTTCAGGCCTTC. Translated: CATDDADRVQAF.

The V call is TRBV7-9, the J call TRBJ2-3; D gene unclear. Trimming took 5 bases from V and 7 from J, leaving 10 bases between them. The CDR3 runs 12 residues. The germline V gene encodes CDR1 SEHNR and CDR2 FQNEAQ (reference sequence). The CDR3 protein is CASSPSVNTQYF. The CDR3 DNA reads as TGTGCCAGCAGCCCGAGTGTAAATACGCAGTATTTT.

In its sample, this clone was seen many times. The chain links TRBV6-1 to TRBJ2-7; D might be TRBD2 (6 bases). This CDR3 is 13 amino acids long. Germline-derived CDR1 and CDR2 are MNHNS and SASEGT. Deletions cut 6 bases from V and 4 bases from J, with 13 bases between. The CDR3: CASRGDLEYEQYF. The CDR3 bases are TGTGCCAGCAGAGGGGACTTGGAGTACGAGCAGTACTTC.

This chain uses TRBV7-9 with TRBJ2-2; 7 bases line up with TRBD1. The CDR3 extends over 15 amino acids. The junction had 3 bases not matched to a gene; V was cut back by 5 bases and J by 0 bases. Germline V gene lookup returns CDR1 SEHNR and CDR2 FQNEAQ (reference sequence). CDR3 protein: CASSPTGANTGELFF. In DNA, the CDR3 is TGTGCCAGCAGCCCCACAGGGGCGAACACCGGGGAGCTGTTTTTT.

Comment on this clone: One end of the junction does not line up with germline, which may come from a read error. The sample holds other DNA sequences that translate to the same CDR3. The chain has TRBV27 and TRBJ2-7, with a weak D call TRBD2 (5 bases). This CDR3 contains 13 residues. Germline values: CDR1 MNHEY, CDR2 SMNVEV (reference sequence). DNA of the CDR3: TGTGCCAGTAGTTTAACTAGCTCCTACGAGCAGTACTTC. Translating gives CASSLTSSYEQYF.

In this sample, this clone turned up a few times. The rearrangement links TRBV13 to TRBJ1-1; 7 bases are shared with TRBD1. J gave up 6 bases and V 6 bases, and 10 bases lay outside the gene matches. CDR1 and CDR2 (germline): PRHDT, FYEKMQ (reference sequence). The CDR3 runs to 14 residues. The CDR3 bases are TGTGCCAGCAGTCTTTTTAACAGGGGCGCTGAAGCTTTCTTT. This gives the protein CASSLFNRGAEAFF.

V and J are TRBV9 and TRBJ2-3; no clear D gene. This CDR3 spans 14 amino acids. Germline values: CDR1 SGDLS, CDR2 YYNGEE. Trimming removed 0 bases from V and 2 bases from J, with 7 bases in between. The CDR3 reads CASSVAPFTDTQYF. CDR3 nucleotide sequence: TGTGCCAGCAGCGTAGCCCCCTTCACAGATACGCAGTATTTT.

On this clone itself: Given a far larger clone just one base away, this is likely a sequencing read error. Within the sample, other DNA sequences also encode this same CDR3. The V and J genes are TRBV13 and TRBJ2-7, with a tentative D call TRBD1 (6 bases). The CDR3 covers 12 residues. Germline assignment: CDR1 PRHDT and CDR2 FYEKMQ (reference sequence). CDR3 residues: CASSLGGYEQYF. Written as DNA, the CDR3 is TGTGCCAGCAGCCTAGGGGGTTACGAGCAGTACTTC.

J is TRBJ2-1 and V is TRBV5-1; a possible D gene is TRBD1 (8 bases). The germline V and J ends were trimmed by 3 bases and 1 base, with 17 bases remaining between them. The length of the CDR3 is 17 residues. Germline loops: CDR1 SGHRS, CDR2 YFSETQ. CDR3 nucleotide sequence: TGCGCCAGCAGCTCAAACACAGGGGGAGGGTCCTACAATGAGCAGTTCTTC. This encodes CASSSNTGGGSYNEQFF.

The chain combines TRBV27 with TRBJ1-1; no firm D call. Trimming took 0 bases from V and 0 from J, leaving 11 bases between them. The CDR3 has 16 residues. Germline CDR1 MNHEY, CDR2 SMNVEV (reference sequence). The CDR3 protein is CASSLSAGTMNTEAFF. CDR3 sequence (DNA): TGTGCCAGCAGTTTATCGGCAGGAACCATGAACACTGAAGCTTTCTTT.

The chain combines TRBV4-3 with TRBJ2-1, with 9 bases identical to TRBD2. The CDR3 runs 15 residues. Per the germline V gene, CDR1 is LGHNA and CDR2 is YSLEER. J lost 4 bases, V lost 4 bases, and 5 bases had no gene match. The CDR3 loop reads CASSPTAGGYNEQFF. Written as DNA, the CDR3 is TGCGCCAGCAGCCCCACAGCGGGAGGATACAATGAGCAGTTCTTC.

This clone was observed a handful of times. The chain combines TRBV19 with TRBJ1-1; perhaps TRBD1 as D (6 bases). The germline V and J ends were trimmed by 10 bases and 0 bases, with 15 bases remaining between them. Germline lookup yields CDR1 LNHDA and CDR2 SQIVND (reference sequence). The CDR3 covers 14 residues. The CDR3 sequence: CATQGGRVNTEAFF. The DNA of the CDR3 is TGTGCCACCCAAGGGGGACGGGTGAACACTGAAGCTTTCTTT.

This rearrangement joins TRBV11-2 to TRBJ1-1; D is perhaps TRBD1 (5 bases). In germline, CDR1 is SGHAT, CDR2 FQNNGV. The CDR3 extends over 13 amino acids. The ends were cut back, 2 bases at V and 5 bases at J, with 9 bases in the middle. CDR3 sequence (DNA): TGTGCCAGCAGCTTAATGGGGGGAACTGAAGCTTTCTTT. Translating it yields CASSLMGGTEAFF.

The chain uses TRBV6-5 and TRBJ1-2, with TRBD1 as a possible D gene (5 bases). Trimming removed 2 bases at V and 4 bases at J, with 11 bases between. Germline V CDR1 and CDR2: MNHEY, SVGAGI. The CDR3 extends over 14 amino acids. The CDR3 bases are TGTGCCAGCAGTTACGGGAGACAGAGCTATGGCTACACCTTC. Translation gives CASSYGRQSYGYTF.

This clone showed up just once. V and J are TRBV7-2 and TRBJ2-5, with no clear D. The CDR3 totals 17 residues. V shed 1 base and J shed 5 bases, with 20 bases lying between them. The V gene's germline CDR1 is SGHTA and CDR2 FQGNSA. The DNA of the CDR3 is TGTGCCAGCAGCTTAGATCGGAGACTCCCTCTTCTGGAGACCCAGTACTTC. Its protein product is CASSLDRRLPLLETQYF.

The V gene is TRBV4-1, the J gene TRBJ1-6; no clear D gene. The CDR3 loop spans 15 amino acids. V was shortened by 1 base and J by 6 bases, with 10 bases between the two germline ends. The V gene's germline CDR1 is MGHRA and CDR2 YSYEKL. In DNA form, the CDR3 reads TGCGCCAGCAGCCAAGTTGGGATCTCTAATTCACCCCTCCACTTT. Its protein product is CASSQVGISNSPLHF.

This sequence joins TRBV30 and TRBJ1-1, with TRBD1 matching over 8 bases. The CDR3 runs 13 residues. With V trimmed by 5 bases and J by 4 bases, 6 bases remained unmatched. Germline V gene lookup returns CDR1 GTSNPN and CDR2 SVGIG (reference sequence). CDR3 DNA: TGTGCCTGGGACCCAACAGGGGGCACTGAAGCTTTCTTT. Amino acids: CAWDPTGGTEAFF.

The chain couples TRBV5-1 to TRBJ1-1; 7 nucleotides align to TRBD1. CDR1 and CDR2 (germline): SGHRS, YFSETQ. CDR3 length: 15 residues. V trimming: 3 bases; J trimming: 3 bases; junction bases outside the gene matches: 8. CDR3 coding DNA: TGCGCCAGCAGCTACATGTATACAGGGGACACTGAAGCTTTCTTT. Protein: CASSYMYTGDTEAFF.

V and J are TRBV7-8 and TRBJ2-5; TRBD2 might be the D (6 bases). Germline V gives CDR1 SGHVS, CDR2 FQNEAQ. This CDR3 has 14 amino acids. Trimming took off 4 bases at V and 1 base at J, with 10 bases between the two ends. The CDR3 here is CASSSPGGQETQYF. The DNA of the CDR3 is TGTGCCAGCAGCTCCCCCGGGGGCCAAGAGACCCAGTACTTC.

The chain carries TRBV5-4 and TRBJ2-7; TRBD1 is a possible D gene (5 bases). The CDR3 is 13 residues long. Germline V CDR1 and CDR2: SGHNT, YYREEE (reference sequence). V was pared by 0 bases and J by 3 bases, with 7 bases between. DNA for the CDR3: TGTGCCAGCAGCTTGGAACAGGTCTACGAGCAGTACTTC. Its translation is CASSLEQVYEQYF.

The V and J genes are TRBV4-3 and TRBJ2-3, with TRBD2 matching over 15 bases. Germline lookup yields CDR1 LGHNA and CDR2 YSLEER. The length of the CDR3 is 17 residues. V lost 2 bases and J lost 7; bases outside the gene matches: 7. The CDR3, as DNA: TGCGCCAGCAGCCAACTTCCGGGACTAGCGGGAGGAAATACGCAGTATTTT. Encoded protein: CASSQLPGLAGGNTQYF.

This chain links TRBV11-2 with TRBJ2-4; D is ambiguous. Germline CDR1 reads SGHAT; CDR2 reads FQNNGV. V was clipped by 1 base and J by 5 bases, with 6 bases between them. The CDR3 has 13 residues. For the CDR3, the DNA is TGTGCCAGCAGCTTAGTACTCGAAAACATTCAGTACTTC. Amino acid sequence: CASSLVLENIQYF.

The CDR3 sequence is CASSRVRNYGYTF. The CDR3 bases are TGTGCCAGCAGCCGAGTCAGGAACTATGGCTACACCTTC. The chain uses TRBV28 and TRBJ1-2; no clear D. The CDR3 has 13 residues. V lost 6 bases to trimming and J lost 2 bases, with 10 bases between them. CDR1 and CDR2 from the germline V gene are MDHEN and SYDVKM.

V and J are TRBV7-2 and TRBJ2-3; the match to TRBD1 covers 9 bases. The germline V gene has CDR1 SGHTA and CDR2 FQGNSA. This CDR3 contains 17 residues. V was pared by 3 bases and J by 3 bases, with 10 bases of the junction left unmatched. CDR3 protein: CASSLSFTGGWTDTQYF. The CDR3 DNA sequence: TGTGCCAGCAGCTTGTCTTTTACAGGGGGCTGGACAGATACGCAGTATTTT.

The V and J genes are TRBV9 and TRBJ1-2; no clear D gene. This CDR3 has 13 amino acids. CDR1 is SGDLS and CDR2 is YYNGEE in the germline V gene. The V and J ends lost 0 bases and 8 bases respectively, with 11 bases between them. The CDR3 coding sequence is TGTGCCAGCAGCGTAGGGGCCGTGGAGGGCTACACCTTC. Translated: CASSVGAVEGYTF.

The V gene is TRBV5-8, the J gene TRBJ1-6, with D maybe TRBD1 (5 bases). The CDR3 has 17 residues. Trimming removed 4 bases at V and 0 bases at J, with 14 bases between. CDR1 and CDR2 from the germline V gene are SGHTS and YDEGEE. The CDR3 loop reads CASSIGTGLSYNSPLHF. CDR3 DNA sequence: TGTGCCAGCAGCATCGGAACAGGACTCTCCTATAATTCACCCCTCCACTTT.

For the CDR3, the DNA is TGTGCCAGCAGTTTATGGGCAGGGTGGAGCAATCAGCCCCAGCATTTT. It translates to CASSLWAGWSNQPQHF. The chain carries TRBV28 and TRBJ1-5; D is possibly TRBD1 (5 bases). V dropped 0 bases and J dropped 1 base, with 10 bases sitting between them. CDR1 is MDHEN and CDR2 is SYDVKM in the germline V gene. The CDR3 runs 16 residues. The entire variable domain, with the rest obtained from reference TRBV28 and TRBJ1-5, is as follows: DVKVTQSSRYLVKRTGEKVFLECVQDMDHENMFWYRQDPGLGLRLIYFSYDVKMKEKGDIPEGYSVSREKKERFSLILESASTNQTSMYLCASSLWAGWSNQPQHFGDGTRLSIL.

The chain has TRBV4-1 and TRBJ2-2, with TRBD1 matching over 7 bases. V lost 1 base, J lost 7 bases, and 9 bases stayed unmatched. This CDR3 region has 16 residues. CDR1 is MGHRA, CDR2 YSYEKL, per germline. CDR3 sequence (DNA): TGCGCCAGCAGCCAAGTCTCCAGGGGGAAAATCGGGGAGCTGTTTTTT. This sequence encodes CASSQVSRGKIGELFF.

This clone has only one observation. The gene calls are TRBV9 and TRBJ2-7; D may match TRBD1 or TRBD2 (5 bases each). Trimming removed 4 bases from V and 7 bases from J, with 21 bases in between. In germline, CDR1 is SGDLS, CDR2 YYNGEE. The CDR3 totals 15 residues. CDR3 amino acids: CASSPRDLSVGEQYF. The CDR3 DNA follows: TGTGCCAGCAGCCCCCGGGACCTCTCGGTTGGGGAGCAGTACTTC.

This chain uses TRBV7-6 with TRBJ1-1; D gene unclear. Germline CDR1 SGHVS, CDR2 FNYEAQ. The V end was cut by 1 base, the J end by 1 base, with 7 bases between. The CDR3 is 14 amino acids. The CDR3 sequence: CASSLGTTNTEAFF. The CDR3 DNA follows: TGTGCCAGCAGCTTAGGAACAACGAACACTGAAGCTTTCTTT.